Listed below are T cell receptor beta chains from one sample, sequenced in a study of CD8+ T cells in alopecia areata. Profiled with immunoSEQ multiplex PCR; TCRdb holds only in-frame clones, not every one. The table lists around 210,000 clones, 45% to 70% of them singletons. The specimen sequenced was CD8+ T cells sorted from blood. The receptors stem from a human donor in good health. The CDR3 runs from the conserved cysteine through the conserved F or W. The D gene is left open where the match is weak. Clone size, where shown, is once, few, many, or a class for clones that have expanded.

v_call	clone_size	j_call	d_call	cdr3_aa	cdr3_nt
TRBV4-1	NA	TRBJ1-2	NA	CASSQEGQSYGYTF	TGCGCCAGCAGCCAAGAAGGGCAGTCCTATGGCTACACCTTC
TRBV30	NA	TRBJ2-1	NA	CACLTGVTYNEQFF	TGTGCCTGCCTCACGGGGGTCACCTACAATGAGCAGTTCTTC
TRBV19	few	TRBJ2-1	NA	CASHMGGSSYNEQFF	TGTGCCAGTCATATGGGGGGCAGCTCCTACAATGAGCAGTTCTTC
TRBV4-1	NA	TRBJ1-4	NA	CASSPRGGPLELFF	TGCGCCAGCAGCCCCCGGGGAGGTCCCCTTGAACTGTTTTTT
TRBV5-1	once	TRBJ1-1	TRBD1	CASSVGQGATEAFF	TGCGCCAGCAGCGTCGGACAGGGAGCCACTGAAGCTTTCTTT
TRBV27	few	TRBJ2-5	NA	CASSLSPGETQYF	TGTGCCAGCAGTTTATCGCCAGGAGAGACCCAGTACTTC
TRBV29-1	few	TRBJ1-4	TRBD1	CSVEGVTGSEKLFF	TGCAGCGTTGAAGGCGTGACAGGGAGTGAAAAACTGTTTTTT
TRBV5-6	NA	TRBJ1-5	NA	CASSLSVSNQPQHF	TGTGCCAGCAGCTTGTCAGTTAGCAATCAGCCCCAGCATTTT
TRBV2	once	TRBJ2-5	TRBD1	CASRAAQRTGTETQYF	TGTGCCAGCAGGGCGGCCCAAAGGACAGGGACGGAGACCCAGTACTTC
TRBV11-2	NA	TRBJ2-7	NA	CASSFTPTTISYEQYF	TGTGCCAGCAGCTTCACTCCAACTACGATCTCCTACGAGCAGTACTTC
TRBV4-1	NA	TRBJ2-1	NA	CASSQGSGEQFF	TGCGCCAGCAGCCAAGGTTCAGGGGAGCAGTTCTTC
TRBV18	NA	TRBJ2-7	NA	CASSPAGSYEQYF	TGTGCCAGCTCACCCGCTGGATCCTACGAGCAGTACTTC
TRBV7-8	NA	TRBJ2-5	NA	CASSNLDTQYF	TGTGCCAGCAGCAATCTTGACACCCAGTACTTC
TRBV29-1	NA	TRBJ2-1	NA	CSVEGTSPGQFF	TGCAGCGTGGAGGGGACATCCCCTGGGCAGTTCTTC
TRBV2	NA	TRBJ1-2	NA	CASSQVPNPHGYTF	TGTGCCAGCAGTCAAGTCCCAAACCCCCATGGCTACACCTTC
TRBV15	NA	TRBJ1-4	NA	CATSGGSNEKLFF	TGTGCCACCAGCGGGGGAAGTAATGAAAAACTGTTTTTT
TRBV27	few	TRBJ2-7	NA	CASSLRGSYEQYF	TGTGCCAGCAGCCTAAGGGGGTCCTACGAGCAGTACTTC
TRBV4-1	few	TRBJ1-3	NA	CASSQGLVSNTIYF	TGCGCCAGCAGCCAAGGGCTCGTAAGCAACACCATATATTTT
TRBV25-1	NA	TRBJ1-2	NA	CASSEPGRFLLGCGYTF	TGTGCCAGCAGTGAACCGGGACGGTTCCTCTTAGGCTGTGGCTACACCTTC
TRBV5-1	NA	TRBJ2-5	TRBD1	CASSLAGQQQETQYF	TGCGCCAGCAGCTTGGCGGGACAGCAGCAAGAGACCCAGTACTTC